This T cell receptor (beta chain) was captured by sequencing in a study of T-cell memory formation after mild COVID-19 (dated by TCRdb to the early 2020s). With respect to the entire study: Most TCR sequence clusters were specific to one of the two donors. Two young, previously healthy adult volunteers made up the cohort, one male and one female. Longitudinal TCRalpha and TCRbeta repertoire sequencing tracked T-cell clones expanding and contracting after mild COVID-19 in a couple of donors. The full study reports these points: Some responding clones were detected in pre-infection memory, which suggested that pre-existing cross-reactive memory T cells had joined the SARS-CoV-2 response. Only a couple of mild cases were covered in the study, and larger cohorts including severe cases with pre-infection samples were considered necessary. Contracting CD4+ clones turned up mainly in the CM and EM memory subsets, whereas EMRA was where CD8+ clones were enriched. SARS-CoV-2 specificity of the second-wave clones peaking on day 37 was not confirmed. Clones contracting from day 15 to 85 had balanced CD4/CD8 phenotypes, while a second wave expanding from day 15 to 37 was biased towards CD4+.

The sample was run on an Illumina NovaSeq 6000. TCRalpha and TCRbeta cDNA libraries were constructed by 5'RACE with constant-segment primers, with sample barcodes and unique molecular identifiers being introduced. RNA was extracted from every sample with Trizol reagent. Amplification of the libraries took two PCR steps, and the second step added a second sample barcode plus Illumina TruSeq adapters. Sequencing of libraries was performed on an Illumina NovaSeq with 2 x 150 bp paired-end reads. The study's processing was this. Reads were demultiplexed and collapsed into UMI-guided consensus sequences with migec v1.2.7. Using mixcr v2.1.11, UMI consensuses were aligned to TRA and TRB V and J templates and then assembled into clonotypes. Expanded or contracted clonotypes were those called significant by both edgeR and NoisET, with noise models trained on biological replicates. For edgeR calls, the cutoffs were a false discovery rate-adjusted p below 0.01 and a log2 fold-change threshold of 1. As an exploratory analysis of dynamics, max-normalized trajectories of the 1000 most abundant clonotypes were examined with PCA combined with hierarchical clustering. Each responding clone was given a CD4 or CD8 phenotype based on the CD4+ and CD8+ repertoires, which had been sequenced separately. Through fastp at Q25 and MiXCR, TCRdb rebuilt clones from the public reads, retaining in-frame beta chains. Rows are unified per CDR3 protein, each entry keeping the most common DNA and genes. Here the V and J calls rest on TCRdb's processing, not on the authors' analysis. For this sample there are roughly 400,000 distinct CDR3 sequences; roughly 18% appear just once. Of the sample, 20% to 25% falls within the top ten clones.

This clonotype was observed a few times. Its binding antigen is unknown. No base quality information exists; no much larger clone differs at one position. The germline V gene sets CDR1 to MNHEY and CDR2 to SVGEGT. From its cysteine to its phenylalanine, the CDR3 spans 13 amino acids. CDR3 DNA only is kept here, 39 bases in frame from base 1. Deletion took 0 bases off V and 8 bases off J, with a span of 10 bases between the germline ends. PBMCs were isolated by Ficoll-Paque density gradient centrifugation. The chain is encoded by TRBV6-2 or TRBV6-3 joined to TRBJ1-2, with an unclear D gene assignment. Sequencing was done on a sample of PBMCs or a T cell subset sorted from them (not recorded which). The clonotype was recovered from a man between 18 and 35 years old who had mild COVID-19 (a few samples of this study predate the infection). The sample titles of this study are shuffled in the database, so cell type and time point are left out; the donor was told from shared clones. The DNA is as follows: TGTGCCAGCAGTTACTCGCCCGGGTTCGGCTACACCTTC. Its translation is CASSYSPGFGYTF.